The sequence of this TCR beta chain was determined in a study of cytomegalovirus exposure and HLA in healthy donors. The assay was immunoSEQ multiplex PCR, and TCRdb's table has in-frame clones only and misses some. The sample lists roughly 50,000 clones; about 88% were seen once. The CDR3 spans 16 residues. J was trimmed by 3 bases and V by 5 bases; bases with no gene match: 15. Germline-derived CDR1 and CDR2 are SQVTM and ANQGSEA. V and J are TRBV29-1 and TRBJ2-7, with 8 bases lining up with TRBD2. Sequencing used PBMCs. This receptor was identified in a young man in good health and CMV-seronegative. Here the CDR3 DNA reads TGCAGCGTTTCTAGCGGGCCCCGTCGACTCCACTACGAGCAGTACTTC. Translating gives CSVSSGPRRLHYEQYF.